These 29 T cell receptor beta chains came from one sample sequenced in a study of blood T cell repertoires in COVID-19. TCRdb's copy holds only in-frame clones and misses some; the assay was immunoSEQ multiplex PCR. The data hold more than 95,000 clones, with approximately 80% observed a single time. Sequenced sample: peripheral blood. The source of these receptors is a human donor in a cohort sampled during active COVID-19.

The rearrangement uses TRBV7-2 and TRBJ2-3; 8 bases line up with TRBD2. The germline CDR1 and CDR2 sequences are SGHTA and FQGNSA. V gave up 4 bases and J gave up 1 base; unmatched junction bases: 13. The CDR3 has 18 residues. CDR3 loop: CASSSSIITSGRTDTQYF. CDR3 nucleotides: TGTGCCAGCAGCTCCTCGATCATTACTAGCGGTCGCACAGATACGCAGTATTTT.

The chain links TRBV7-9 to TRBJ1-5, with 7 bases fitting TRBD1. The CDR3 loop spans 14 amino acids. The trim removed 5 bases at V and 6 bases at J, leaving 7 bases unmatched. Looked up from germline, CDR1 is SEHNR and CDR2 is FQNEAQ (reference sequence). The CDR3 sequence: CASSTQGPPQPQHF. CDR3 coding DNA: TGTGCCAGCAGCACACAGGGGCCTCCTCAGCCCCAGCATTTT.

The CDR3 here is CASSSGGSHRDTQYF. In nucleotides, the CDR3 is TGTGCCAGCAGTTCTGGCGGGAGTCATAGAGATACGCAGTATTTT. J is TRBJ2-3 and V is TRBV7-2; 7 nucleotides agree with TRBD2. The CDR3 is 15 amino acids. The V segment lost 6 bases and the J segment 5 bases; nucleotides outside the gene matches: 11. From germline, CDR1 is SGHTA and CDR2 FQGNSA.

V usage is TRBV7-9 and J usage is TRBJ1-1, with TRBD1 matching 11 bases. With 4 bases clipped from V and 1 base from J, the junction kept 14 bases outside the gene matches. The CDR3 spans 19 residues. Germline CDR1 is SEHNR and CDR2 is FQNEAQ (reference sequence). The CDR3: CASSSTPGQGELKNTEAFF. The CDR3 bases are TGTGCCAGCAGCTCGACCCCGGGACAGGGGGAGTTGAAGAACACTGAAGCTTTCTTT.

This chain connects TRBV5-4 to TRBJ1-2; D is perhaps TRBD1 (6 bases). This CDR3 has 14 amino acids. The V end was cut by 0 bases, the J end by 7 bases, with 13 bases between. Germline V gene sequence: CDR1 SGHNT, CDR2 YYREEE (reference sequence). The CDR3 spells CASSLEVAGVGYTF. CDR3 nucleotide sequence: TGTGCCAGCAGCTTGGAGGTGGCAGGGGTTGGCTACACCTTC. Full variable domain (remainder filled in from reference TRBV5-4 and TRBJ1-2): ETGVTQSPTHLIKTRGQQVTLRCSSQSGHNTVSWYQQALGQGPQFIFQYYREEENGRGNFPPRFSGLQFPNYSSELNVNALELDDSALYLCASSLEVAGVGYTFGSGTRLTVV.

The J gene is TRBJ1-6, the V gene TRBV25-1; TRBD1 matches at 12 bases. This CDR3 spans 15 amino acids. CDR1 and CDR2 (germline): MGHDK, SYGVNS. Trimming removed 4 bases from V and 9 bases from J; junction bases left unmatched: 4. The CDR3 loop reads CASSARDRGLSPLHF. The DNA of the CDR3 is TGTGCCAGCAGTGCAAGGGACAGGGGGCTTTCACCCCTCCACTTT.

The chain is built from TRBV4-3 and TRBJ2-2; 14 bases line up with TRBD2. The germline CDR1 and CDR2 sequences are LGHNA and YSLEER. This CDR3 is built from 21 residues. V gave up 0 bases and J gave up 6 bases; unmatched junction bases: 15. CDR3 sequence (DNA): TGCGCCAGCAGCCAAGATAGCAGAGGTGGGACTAGCGGGGGCCGGGCCGGGGAGCTGTTTTTT. Amino acid sequence: CASSQDSRGGTSGGRAGELFF.

In its sample, this clone was seen once. The chain links TRBV2 to TRBJ2-1; 8 bases agree with TRBD2. CDR1 is SNHLY and CDR2 is FYNNEI in the germline V gene. This CDR3 is built from 17 residues. V shed 2 bases and J 6 bases; nucleotides not matched to a gene: 12. The CDR3 nucleotides are TGTGCCAGCAGTGAAAGGGCGGCGACTAGCGTGGGCAATGAGCAGTTCTTC. Translation gives CASSERAATSVGNEQFF.

This chain joins TRBV29-1 and TRBJ1-1; tentatively, D is TRBD1 (5 bases). This CDR3 contains 12 residues. V lost 7 bases to trimming and J lost 0 bases, with 9 bases between them. Per germline, CDR1 SQVTM and CDR2 ANQGSEA. The CDR3 DNA follows: TGCAGCGGAAGCAGGGTGAACACTGAAGCTTTCTTT. As protein: CSGSRVNTEAFF. The full variable domain, its missing parts supplied by reference TRBV29-1 and TRBJ1-1, is SAVISQKPSRDICQRGTSLTIQCQVDSQVTMMFWYRQQPGQSLTLIATANQGSEATYESGFVIDKFPISRPNLTFSTLTVSNMSPEDSSIYLCSGSRVNTEAFFGQGTRLTVV.

The chain joins TRBV3-1 (or the pseudogene TRBV3-2) to TRBJ2-7, with TRBD2 as a possible D gene (7 bases). This CDR3 has 15 residues. The V end lost 8 bases, the J end lost 1 base, and 18 bases lay between the germline ends. From germline, CDR1 is LGHDT and CDR2 YNNKEL (reference sequence). CDR3 bases: TGTGCCAGCGGAGTGAGGGGGGGCAGGTCCTACGAGCAGTACTTC. This sequence encodes CASGVRGGRSYEQYF.

The count of this clone is one. Written as DNA, the CDR3 is TGTGCCAGCAGCCGACAGGGGGGTTACGAGCAGTACTTC. Translating gives CASSRQGGYEQYF. The chain couples TRBV12-3 or TRBV12-4 to TRBJ2-7; 9 bases line up with TRBD1. The CDR3 is made up of 13 amino acids. Trimming cost V 6 bases and J 4 bases; bases outside gene matches: 4.

This clone was counted between two and nine times. The chain is built from TRBV30 and TRBJ1-3; tentatively, D is TRBD1 (6 bases). V lost 3 bases, J lost 2 bases, and 14 bases lay in between. CDR3 length: 15 amino acids. Germline CDR1 GTSNPN, CDR2 SVGIG (reference sequence). CDR3 nucleotides: TGTGCCTGGAGGATCTCCGGGACAACTGGAAACACCATATATTTT. Encoded protein: CAWRISGTTGNTIYF.

V gene TRBV30 combines with J gene TRBJ1-5; D gene unclear. The CDR3 consists of 14 residues. V lost 0 bases to trimming and J lost 8 bases, with 14 bases between them. Germline CDR1 is GTSNPN and CDR2 is SVGIG (reference sequence). The CDR3 here is CAWSVSSVFEPQHF. The CDR3 region has the DNA TGTGCCTGGAGTGTCAGCAGCGTGTTCGAGCCCCAGCATTTT.

This clone has a single count. DNA of the CDR3: TGTGCTAGTGGCAATGACCTCCTAGCGGGAAGCTCCTACGAGCAGTACTTC. As protein: CASGNDLLAGSSYEQYF. This chain uses TRBV12-5 with TRBJ2-7, with 9 nucleotides matching TRBD2. CDR1 is LGHNT, CDR2 FRNRAP, per germline. The CDR3 is made up of 17 amino acids. V lost 6 bases and J lost 0; bases outside the gene matches: 12.

This sequence joins TRBV30 and TRBJ1-2, with D hard to call. Germline lookup yields CDR1 GTSNPN and CDR2 SVGIG (reference sequence). V shed 2 bases and J shed 9 bases, with 13 bases lying between them. The CDR3 has 12 amino acids. The CDR3 region is CAWSTRGERYTF. The CDR3 DNA reads as TGTGCCTGGAGTACTCGAGGCGAGCGCTACACCTTC.

The J gene is TRBJ1-4, the V gene TRBV6-5, with D perhaps TRBD1 (6 bases). V lost 5 bases and J lost 8, with 18 bases in between. The CDR3 runs 15 residues. Germline assignment: CDR1 MNHEY and CDR2 SVGAGI. The CDR3, as DNA: TGTGCCAGCAGTATCCCCCCGGGACAATCCGAAAAACTGTTTTTT. Translated: CASSIPPGQSEKLFF.

The CDR3 nucleotides are TGTGCCAGCAGAAAAGGGGGGGGTAGGCAGTTCTTC. Protein: CASRKGGGRQFF. V usage is TRBV27 and J usage is TRBJ2-1; a weak D match, TRBD2 (7 bases). The CDR3 is made up of 12 amino acids. Trimming removed 6 bases from V and 12 bases from J, with 15 bases in between. Germline CDR1 reads MNHEY; CDR2 reads SMNVEV (reference sequence).

This chain joins TRBV28 and TRBJ2-7; D is uncertain. Germline assignment: CDR1 MDHEN and CDR2 SYDVKM. Trimming stripped 10 bases from V and 2 bases from J, with 9 bases between. CDR3 length equals 11 residues. CDR3: CATYSPYEQYF. The CDR3 DNA reads TGTGCCACTTACAGTCCCTACGAGCAGTACTTC.

This clone occurred a few times. V is TRBV7-2 and J is TRBJ1-2, with 7 bases aligning to TRBD1. This CDR3 spans 15 amino acids. The trim removed 5 bases at V and 2 bases at J, leaving 8 bases unmatched. CDR1 and CDR2 from the germline V gene are SGHTA and FQGNSA. Here the CDR3 DNA reads TGTGCCAGCAGCGGTTACAGGGGCCAGAACTATGGCTACACCTTC. Translating it yields CASSGYRGQNYGYTF.

The chain links TRBV11-3 to TRBJ2-2; a weak D match, TRBD1 (6 bases). Trimming cost V 1 base and J 6 bases, with 12 bases left between them. There are 15 residues in the CDR3. Germline CDR1 reads SGHNT; CDR2 reads YENEEA. The DNA of the CDR3 is TGTGCCAGCAGCTTAGGGGGGCGAGATGCCGGGGAGCTGTTTTTT. The encoded protein is CASSLGGRDAGELFF.

The chain has TRBV30 and TRBJ1-1; 7 bases map to TRBD1. Trimming took 3 bases from V and 2 from J; bases not matched to a gene: 6. The CDR3 loop spans 14 amino acids. Germline V lookup: CDR1 GTSNPN, CDR2 SVGIG (reference sequence). The CDR3 sequence is CAWSKQGINTEAFF. The CDR3 bases are TGTGCCTGGAGCAAACAGGGGATTAACACTGAAGCTTTCTTT.

This clone was found many times. The chain joins TRBV5-1 to TRBJ1-1; D may be TRBD1 (5 bases). CDR1 is SGHRS, CDR2 YFSETQ, per germline. The CDR3 has 19 residues. V lost 4 bases and J 0 bases, leaving 25 bases between the germline ends. CDR3 coding DNA: TGCGCCAGCAGCCTGCGAGCTAGGGGAACTACTATAGTGAACACTGAAGCTTTCTTT. Translated: CASSLRARGTTIVNTEAFF.

The chain couples TRBV5-1 to TRBJ1-6; D is unresolved. The CDR3 totals 16 residues. CDR1 and CDR2 (germline): SGHRS, YFSETQ. Deletions cut 0 bases from V and 0 bases from J, with 7 bases between. The CDR3 sequence is CASSLDPSSYNSPLHF. The CDR3 DNA is TGCGCCAGCAGCTTGGATCCGAGCTCCTATAATTCACCCCTCCACTTT.

This clone was detected a few times. The V call is TRBV20-1, the J call TRBJ2-7, with TRBD2 matching over 9 bases. The CDR3 spans 15 residues. Trimming took 3 bases from V and 5 from J; bases not matched to a gene: 11. Germline CDR1 reads DFQATT; CDR2 reads SNEGSKA (reference sequence). The CDR3 reads CSASFVAGALNEQYF. DNA of the CDR3: TGCAGTGCTAGTTTCGTAGCGGGGGCCTTAAACGAGCAGTACTTC.

The chain uses TRBV10-3 and TRBJ2-7; 9 bases fit TRBD1. The junction had 5 bases not matched to a gene; V was cut back by 5 bases and J by 0 bases. The germline CDR1 and CDR2 sequences are ENHRY and SYGVKD. This CDR3 contains 15 residues. The CDR3 here is CAISTGTGSSYEQYF. The CDR3 coding sequence is TGTGCCATCAGTACCGGGACAGGGAGCTCCTACGAGCAGTACTTC.

The chain couples TRBV28 to TRBJ1-5; 8 positions agree with TRBD1. V lost 3 bases to trimming and J lost 3 bases; unmatched junction nucleotides: 7. Germline CDR1 and CDR2: MDHEN and SYDVKM. The CDR3 has 16 amino acids. In DNA, the CDR3 is TGTGCCAGCAGTTTCTTCCTGACAGGGGACAATCAGCCCCAGCATTTT. Translating it yields CASSFFLTGDNQPQHF.

The rearrangement uses TRBV28 and TRBJ1-1; 8 bases match TRBD1. Looked up from germline, CDR1 is MDHEN and CDR2 is SYDVKM. The CDR3 runs to 12 residues. V shed 4 bases, J shed 13 bases, and the junction held 8 bases outside the gene matches. The CDR3 here is CASSSDREGGFF. DNA of the CDR3: TGTGCCAGCAGTTCGGACAGGGAGGGAGGTTTCTTT. The full variable domain, its missing parts supplied by reference TRBV28 and TRBJ1-1, is DVKVTQSSRYLVKRTGEKVFLECVQDMDHENMFWYRQDPGLGLRLIYFSYDVKMKEKGDIPEGYSVSREKKERFSLILESASTNQTSMYLCASSSDREGGFFGQGTRLTVV.

This chain uses TRBV28 with TRBJ1-2; 11 bases line up with TRBD1. V dropped 7 bases and J dropped 4; count of bases not matched to a gene: 5. The CDR3 is made up of 14 amino acids. Germline CDR1 MDHEN, CDR2 SYDVKM. The chain's CDR3 is CASIRTGGFYGYTF. The DNA of the CDR3 is TGTGCCAGCATTCGGACAGGGGGCTTCTATGGCTACACCTTC.

The chain uses TRBV28 and TRBJ1-1; D not resolved. V was trimmed by 2 bases and J by 1 base, leaving 2 bases between them. Per germline, CDR1 MDHEN and CDR2 SYDVKM. This CDR3 has 12 residues. CDR3 loop: CASSLRNTEAFF. DNA for the CDR3: TGTGCCAGCAGTTTACGGAACACTGAAGCTTTCTTT.